This entry concerns a single TCR beta chain. Its antigen is as yet unknown. Trimming removed 0 bases from V and 6 bases from J, with 5 bases in between. Per germline, CDR1 SGHNT and CDR2 YYREEE (reference sequence). The CDR3 sequence is 12 residues long. The protocol was immunoSEQ multiplex PCR, while the TCRdb copy is restricted to in-frame clones and leaves out a portion. The table lists 9,000 or so clones, about 90% of them singletons. The entry originates in a study of immune evolution from preneoplasia to lung adenocarcinoma. For the study at large: HLA loss of heterozygosity: about 7% AIS, about 15% MIA, about 35% ADC, none AAH.

The study, taken as a whole, reports: Top clone frequencies peaked in normal lung, apparently declining through invasive adenocarcinoma.

The TCR originated in a person aged 65-85 years with invasive lung adenocarcinoma. The chain combines TRBV5-4 with TRBJ2-3; D unclear. Sequencing input: FFPE invasive lung adenocarcinoma tissue. The CDR3 sequence is CASSLAGDTQYF. CDR3 in DNA: TGTGCCAGCAGCTTGGCCGGTGATACGCAGTATTTT.